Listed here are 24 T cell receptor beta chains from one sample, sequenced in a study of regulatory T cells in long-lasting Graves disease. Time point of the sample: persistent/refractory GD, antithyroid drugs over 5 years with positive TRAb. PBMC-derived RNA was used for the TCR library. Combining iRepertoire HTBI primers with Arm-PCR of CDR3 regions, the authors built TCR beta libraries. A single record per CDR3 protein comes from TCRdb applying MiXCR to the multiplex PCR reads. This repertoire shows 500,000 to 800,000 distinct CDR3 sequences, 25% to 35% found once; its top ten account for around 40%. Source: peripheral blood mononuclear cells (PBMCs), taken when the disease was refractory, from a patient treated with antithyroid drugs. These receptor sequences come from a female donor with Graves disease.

CDR3 in DNA: TGCAGCGCCCGTGGACAGAAGAACACTGAAGCTTTCTTT. Amino acids: CSARGQKNTEAFF. The chain links TRBV29-1 to TRBJ1-1; a possible D gene is TRBD1 (6 bases). CDR1 and CDR2 (germline): SQVTM, ANQGSEA. This CDR3 is built from 13 residues. The germline V and J ends were trimmed by 7 bases and 1 base, with 13 bases remaining between them.

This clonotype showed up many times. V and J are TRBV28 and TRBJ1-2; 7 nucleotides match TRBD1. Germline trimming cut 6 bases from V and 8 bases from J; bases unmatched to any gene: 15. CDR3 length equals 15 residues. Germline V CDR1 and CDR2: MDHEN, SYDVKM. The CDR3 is CASRRRQGHWGGYTF. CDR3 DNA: TGTGCCAGCAGACGACGACAGGGACATTGGGGGGGCTACACCTTC.

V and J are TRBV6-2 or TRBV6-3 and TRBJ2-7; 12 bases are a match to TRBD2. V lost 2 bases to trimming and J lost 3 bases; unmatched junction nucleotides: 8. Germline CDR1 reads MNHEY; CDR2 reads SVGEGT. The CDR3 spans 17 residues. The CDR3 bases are TGTGCCAGCAGTTACCCGACTAGCGGGAGAGTATACTACGAGCAGTACTTC. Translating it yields CASSYPTSGRVYYEQYF.

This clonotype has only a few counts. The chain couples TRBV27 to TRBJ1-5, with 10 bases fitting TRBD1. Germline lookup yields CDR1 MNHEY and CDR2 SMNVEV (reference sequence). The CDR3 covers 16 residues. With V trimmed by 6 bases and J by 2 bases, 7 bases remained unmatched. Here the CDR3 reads CASSPRQGAGNQPQHF. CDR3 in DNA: TGTGCCAGCAGCCCGCGACAGGGGGCCGGCAATCAGCCCCAGCATTTT.

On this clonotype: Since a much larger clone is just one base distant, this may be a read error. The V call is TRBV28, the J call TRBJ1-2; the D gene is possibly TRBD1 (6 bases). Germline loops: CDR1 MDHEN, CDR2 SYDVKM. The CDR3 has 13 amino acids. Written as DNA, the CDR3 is TGTACCAGCAGGGGCAGGGTCTACTATGGCTACACCTTC. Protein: CTSRGRVYYGYTF.

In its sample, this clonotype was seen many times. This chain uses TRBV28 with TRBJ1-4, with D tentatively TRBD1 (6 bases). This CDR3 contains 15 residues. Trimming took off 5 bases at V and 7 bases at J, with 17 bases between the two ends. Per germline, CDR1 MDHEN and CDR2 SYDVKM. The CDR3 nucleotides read TGTGCCAGCAGTCGGTACAGGGACCAGGCTGAAAAACTGTTTTTT. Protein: CASSRYRDQAEKLFF.

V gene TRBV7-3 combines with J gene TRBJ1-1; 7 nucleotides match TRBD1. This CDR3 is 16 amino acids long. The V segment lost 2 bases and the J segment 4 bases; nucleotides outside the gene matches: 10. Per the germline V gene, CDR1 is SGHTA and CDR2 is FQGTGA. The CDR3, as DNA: TGTGCCAGCAGCTTAGAAGGCCGACAGGGATTCACTGAAGCTTTCTTT. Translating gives CASSLEGRQGFTEAFF.

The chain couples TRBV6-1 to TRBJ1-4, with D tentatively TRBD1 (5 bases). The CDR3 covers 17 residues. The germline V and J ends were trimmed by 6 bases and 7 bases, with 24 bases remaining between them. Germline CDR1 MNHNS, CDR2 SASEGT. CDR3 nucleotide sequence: TGTGCCAGCAGCTCAATCCTGGGGCTCTCCTTGAGTGAAAAACTGTTTTTT. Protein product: CASSSILGLSLSEKLFF.

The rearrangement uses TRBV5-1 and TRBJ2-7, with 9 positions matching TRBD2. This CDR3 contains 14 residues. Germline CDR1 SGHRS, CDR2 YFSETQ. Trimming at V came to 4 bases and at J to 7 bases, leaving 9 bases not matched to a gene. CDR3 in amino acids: CASSQAGGPPEQYF. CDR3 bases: TGCGCCAGCAGCCAAGCGGGAGGACCCCCGGAGCAGTACTTC.

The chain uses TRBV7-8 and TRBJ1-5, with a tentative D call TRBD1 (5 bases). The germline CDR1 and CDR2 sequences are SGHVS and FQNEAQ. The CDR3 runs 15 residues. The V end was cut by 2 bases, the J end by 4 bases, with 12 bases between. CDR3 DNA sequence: TGTGCCAGCAGCTTAATAACGGAGGGGAATCAGCCCCAGCATTTT. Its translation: CASSLITEGNQPQHF.

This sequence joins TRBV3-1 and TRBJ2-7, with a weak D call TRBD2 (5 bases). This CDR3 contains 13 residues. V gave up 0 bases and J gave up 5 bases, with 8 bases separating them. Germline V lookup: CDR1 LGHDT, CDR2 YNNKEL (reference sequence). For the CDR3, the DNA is TGTGCCAGCAGCCAAGATAGTAGCGACGAGCAGTACTTC. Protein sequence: CASSQDSSDEQYF.

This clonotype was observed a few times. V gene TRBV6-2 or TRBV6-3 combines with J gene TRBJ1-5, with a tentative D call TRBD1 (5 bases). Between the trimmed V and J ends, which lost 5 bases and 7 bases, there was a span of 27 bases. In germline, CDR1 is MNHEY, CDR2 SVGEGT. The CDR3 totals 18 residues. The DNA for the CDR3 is TGTGCCAGCAGTGCCCAAGGCTGGGGTCAGGGTGTAGACCAGCCCCAGCATTTT. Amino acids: CASSAQGWGQGVDQPQHF.

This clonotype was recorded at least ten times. The CDR3 nucleotides are TGTGCCAGCAGCACTCAAAGTTCTAAGGGGTCCGGTATATACGAGCAGTACTTC. Translating it yields CASSTQSSKGSGIYEQYF. The chain joins TRBV12-3 or TRBV12-4 to TRBJ2-7; tentatively, D is TRBD1 (5 bases). CDR3 length: 18 amino acids. V was trimmed by 6 bases and J by 4 bases, leaving 28 bases between them.

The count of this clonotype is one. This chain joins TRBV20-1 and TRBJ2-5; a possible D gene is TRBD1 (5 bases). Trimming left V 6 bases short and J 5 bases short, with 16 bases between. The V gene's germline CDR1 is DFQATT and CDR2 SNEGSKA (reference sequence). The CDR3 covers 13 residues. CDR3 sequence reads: CSAHGQGAETQYF. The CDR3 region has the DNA TGCAGTGCCCACGGACAAGGGGCGGAGACCCAGTACTTC.

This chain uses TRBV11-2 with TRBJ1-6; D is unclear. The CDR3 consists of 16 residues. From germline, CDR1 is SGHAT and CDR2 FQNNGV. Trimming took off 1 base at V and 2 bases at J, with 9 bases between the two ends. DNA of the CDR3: TGTGCCAGCAGCTTAGTTGGAGAGGCCTATAATTCACCCCTCCACTTT. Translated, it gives CASSLVGEAYNSPLHF.

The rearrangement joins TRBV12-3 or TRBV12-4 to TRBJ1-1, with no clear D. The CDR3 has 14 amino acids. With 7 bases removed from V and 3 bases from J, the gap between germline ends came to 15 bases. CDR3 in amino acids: CASTLSPGDTEAFF. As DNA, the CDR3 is TGTGCCAGCACCTTAAGCCCTGGGGACACTGAAGCTTTCTTT.

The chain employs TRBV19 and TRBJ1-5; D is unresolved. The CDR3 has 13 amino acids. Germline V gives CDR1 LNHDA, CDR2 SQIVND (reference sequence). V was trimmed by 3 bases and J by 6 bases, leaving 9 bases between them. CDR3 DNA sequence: TGTGCCAGTAGTATTACAGAGGGTCAGCCCCAGCATTTT. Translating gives CASSITEGQPQHF.

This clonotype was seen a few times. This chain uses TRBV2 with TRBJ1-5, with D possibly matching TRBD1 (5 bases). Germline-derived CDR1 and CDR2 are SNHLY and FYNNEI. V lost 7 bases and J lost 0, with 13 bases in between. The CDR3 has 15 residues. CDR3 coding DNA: TGTGCCAGCATGGGGCAGACAAATAGCAATCAGCCCCAGCATTTT. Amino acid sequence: CASMGQTNSNQPQHF.

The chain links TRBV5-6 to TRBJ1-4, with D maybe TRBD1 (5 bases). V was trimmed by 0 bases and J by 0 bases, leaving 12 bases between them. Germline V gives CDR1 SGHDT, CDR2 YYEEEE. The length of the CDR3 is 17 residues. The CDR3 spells CASSLGGRHATNEKLFF. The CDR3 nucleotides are TGTGCCAGCAGCTTGGGGGGACGCCATGCAACTAATGAAAAACTGTTTTTT.

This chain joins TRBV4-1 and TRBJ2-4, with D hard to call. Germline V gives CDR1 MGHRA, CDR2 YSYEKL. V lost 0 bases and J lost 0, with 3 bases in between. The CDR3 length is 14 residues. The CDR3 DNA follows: TGCGCCAGCAGCCAAGAGGGAGCCAAAAACATTCAGTACTTC. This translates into CASSQEGAKNIQYF.

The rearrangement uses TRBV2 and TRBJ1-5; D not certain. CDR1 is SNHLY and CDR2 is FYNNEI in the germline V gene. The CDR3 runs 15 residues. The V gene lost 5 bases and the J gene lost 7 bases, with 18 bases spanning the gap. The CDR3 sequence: CASSPGLLKGQPQHF. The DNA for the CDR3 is TGTGCCAGCAGTCCCGGGCTCCTGAAAGGACAGCCCCAGCATTTT.

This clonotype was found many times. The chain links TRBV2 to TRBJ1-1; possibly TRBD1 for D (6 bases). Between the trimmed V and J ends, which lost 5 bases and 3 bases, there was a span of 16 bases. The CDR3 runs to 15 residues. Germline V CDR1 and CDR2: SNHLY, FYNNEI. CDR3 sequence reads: CASSPTGRGDTEAFF. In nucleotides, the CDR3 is TGTGCCAGCAGTCCGACAGGCAGGGGCGACACTGAAGCTTTCTTT. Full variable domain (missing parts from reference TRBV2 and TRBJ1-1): EPEVTQTPSHQVTQMGQEVILRCVPISNHLYFYWYRQILGQKVEFLVSFYNNEISEKSEIFDDQFSVERPDGSNFTLKIRSTKLEDSAMYFCASSPTGRGDTEAFFGQGTRLTVV.

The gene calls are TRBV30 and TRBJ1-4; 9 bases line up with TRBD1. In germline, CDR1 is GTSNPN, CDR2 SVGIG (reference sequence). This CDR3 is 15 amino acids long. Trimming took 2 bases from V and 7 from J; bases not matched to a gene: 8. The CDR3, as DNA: TGTGCCTGGAGTAAATCAACAGGGGGCGGTGAAAAACTGTTTTTT. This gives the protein CAWSKSTGGGEKLFF.

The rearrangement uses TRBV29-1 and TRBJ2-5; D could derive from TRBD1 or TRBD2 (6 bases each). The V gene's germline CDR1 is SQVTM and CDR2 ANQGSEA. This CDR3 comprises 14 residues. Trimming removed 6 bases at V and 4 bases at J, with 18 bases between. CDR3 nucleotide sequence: TGCAGCGTCCACTGGGGGGCGCGTCTAGAGACCCAGTACTTC. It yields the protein CSVHWGARLETQYF.